The source of this T cell receptor (beta chain) is a study of blood T cell repertoires in COVID-19. This clone was observed a single time. Here immunoSEQ multiplex PCR was the method, and the copy in TCRdb shows in-frame clones only, minus some. The sample includes approximately 200,000 clones, 80% of them seen just once. The specimen was PBMCs or T cells enriched from blood (not recorded which). The TCR comes from a woman aged 35 to 49 with acute COVID-19.

The DNA of the CDR3 is TGTGCCAGCACCCACCGCCCGGGATTGGACACTGAAGCTTTCTTT. Its translation is CASTHRPGLDTEAFF. The chain combines TRBV6-5 with TRBJ1-1; D unclear. V lost 7 bases and J 3 bases, leaving 18 bases between the germline ends. This CDR3 region has 15 residues. CDR1 and CDR2 (germline): MNHEY, SVGAGI.